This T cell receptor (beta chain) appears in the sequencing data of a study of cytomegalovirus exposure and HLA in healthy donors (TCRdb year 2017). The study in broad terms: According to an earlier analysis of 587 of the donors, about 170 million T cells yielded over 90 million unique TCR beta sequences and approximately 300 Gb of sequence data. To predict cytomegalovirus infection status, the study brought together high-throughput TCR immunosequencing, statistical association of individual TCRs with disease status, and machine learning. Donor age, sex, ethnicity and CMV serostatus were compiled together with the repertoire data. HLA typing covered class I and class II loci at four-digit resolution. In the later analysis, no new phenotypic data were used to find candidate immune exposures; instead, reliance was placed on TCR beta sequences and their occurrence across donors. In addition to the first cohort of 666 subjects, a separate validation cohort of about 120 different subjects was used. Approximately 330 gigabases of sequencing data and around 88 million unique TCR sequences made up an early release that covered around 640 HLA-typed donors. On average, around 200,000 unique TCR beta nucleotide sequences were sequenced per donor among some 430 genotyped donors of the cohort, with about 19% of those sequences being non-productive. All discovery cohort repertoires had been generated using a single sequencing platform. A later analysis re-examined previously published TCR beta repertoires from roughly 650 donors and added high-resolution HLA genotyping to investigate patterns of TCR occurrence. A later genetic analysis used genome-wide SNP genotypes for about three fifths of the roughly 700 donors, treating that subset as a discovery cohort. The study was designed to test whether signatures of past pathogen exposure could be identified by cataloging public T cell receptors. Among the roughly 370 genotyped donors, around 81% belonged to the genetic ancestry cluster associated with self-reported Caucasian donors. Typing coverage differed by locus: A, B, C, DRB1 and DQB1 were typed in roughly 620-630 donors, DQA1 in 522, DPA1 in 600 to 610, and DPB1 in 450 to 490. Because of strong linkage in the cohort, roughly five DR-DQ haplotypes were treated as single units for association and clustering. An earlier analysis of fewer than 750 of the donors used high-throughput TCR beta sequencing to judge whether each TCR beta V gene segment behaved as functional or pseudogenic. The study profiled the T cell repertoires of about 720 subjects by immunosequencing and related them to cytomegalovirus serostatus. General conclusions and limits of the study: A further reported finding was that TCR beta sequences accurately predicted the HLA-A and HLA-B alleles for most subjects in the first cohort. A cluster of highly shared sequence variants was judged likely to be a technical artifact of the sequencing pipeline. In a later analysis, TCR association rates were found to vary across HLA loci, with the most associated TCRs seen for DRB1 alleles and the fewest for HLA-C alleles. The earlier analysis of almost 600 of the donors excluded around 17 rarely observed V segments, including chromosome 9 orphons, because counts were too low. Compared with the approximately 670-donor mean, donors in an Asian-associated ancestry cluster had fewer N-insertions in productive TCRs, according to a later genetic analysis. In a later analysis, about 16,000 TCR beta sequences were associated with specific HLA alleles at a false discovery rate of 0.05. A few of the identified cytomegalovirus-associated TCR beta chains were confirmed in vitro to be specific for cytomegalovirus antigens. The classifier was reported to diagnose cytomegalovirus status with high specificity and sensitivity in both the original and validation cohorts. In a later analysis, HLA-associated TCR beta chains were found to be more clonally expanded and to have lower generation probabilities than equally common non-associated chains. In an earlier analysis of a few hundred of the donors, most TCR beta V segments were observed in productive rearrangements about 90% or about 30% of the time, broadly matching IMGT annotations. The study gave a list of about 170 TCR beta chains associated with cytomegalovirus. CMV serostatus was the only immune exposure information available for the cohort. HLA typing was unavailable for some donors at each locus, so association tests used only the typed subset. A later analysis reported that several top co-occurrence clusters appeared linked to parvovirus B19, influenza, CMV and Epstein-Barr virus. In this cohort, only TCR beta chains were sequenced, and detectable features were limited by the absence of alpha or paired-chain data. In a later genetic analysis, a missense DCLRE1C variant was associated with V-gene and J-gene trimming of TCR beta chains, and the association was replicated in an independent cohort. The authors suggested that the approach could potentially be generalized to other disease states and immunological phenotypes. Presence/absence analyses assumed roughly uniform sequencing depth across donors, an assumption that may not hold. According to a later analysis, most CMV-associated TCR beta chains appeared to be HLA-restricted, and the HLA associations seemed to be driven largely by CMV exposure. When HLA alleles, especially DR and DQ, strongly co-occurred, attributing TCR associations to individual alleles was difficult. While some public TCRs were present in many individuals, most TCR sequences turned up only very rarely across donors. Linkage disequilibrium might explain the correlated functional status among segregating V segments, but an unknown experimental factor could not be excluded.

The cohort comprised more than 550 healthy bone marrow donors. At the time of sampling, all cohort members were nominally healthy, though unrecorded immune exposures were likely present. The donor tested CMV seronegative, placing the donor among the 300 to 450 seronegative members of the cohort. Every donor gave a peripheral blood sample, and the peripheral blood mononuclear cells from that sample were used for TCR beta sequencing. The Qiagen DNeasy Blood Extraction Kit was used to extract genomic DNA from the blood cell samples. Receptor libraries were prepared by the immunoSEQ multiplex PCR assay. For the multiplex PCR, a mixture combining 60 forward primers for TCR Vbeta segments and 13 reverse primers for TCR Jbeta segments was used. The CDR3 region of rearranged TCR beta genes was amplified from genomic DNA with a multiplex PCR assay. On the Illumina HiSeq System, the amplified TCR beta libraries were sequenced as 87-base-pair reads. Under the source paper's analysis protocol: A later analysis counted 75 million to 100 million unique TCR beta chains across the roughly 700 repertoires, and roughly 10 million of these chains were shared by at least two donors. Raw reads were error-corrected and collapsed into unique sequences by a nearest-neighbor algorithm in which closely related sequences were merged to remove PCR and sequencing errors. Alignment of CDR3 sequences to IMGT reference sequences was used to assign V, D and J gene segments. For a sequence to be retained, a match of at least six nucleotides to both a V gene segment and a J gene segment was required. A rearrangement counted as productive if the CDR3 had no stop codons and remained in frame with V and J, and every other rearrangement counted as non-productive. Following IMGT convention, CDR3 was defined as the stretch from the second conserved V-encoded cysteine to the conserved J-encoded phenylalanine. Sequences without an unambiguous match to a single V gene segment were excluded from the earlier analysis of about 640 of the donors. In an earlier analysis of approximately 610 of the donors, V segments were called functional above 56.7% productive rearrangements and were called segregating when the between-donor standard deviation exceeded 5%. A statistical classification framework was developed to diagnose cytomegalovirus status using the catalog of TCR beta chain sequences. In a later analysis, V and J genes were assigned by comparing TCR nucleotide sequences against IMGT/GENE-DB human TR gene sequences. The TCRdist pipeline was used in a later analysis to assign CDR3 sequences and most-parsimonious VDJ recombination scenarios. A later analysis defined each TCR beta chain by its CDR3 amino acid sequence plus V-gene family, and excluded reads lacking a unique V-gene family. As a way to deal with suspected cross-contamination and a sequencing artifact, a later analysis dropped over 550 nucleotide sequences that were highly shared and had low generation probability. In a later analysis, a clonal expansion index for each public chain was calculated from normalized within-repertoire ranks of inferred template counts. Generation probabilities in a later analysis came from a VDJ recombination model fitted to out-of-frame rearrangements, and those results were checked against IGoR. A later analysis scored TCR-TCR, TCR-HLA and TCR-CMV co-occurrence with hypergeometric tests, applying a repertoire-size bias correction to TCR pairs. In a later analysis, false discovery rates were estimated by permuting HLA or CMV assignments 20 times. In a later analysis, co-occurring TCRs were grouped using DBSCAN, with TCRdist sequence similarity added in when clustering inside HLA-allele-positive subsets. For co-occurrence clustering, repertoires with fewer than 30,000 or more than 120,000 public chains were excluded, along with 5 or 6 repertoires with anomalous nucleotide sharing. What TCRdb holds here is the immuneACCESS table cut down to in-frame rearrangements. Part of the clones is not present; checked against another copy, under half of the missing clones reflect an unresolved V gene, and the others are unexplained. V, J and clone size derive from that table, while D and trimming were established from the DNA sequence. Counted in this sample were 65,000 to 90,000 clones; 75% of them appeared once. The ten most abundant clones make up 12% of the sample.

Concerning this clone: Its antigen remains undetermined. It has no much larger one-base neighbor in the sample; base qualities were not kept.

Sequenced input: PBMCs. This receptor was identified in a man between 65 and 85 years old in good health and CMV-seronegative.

CDR3 reads: CASSLPTGSYGYTF. The nucleotide sequence reads TGTGCCAGCAGTTTACCGACAGGGAGCTATGGCTACACCTTC. This chain joins TRBV28 to TRBJ1-2; 7 central bases correspond to TRBD1. The germline V gene gives CDR1 as MDHEN and CDR2 as SYDVKM. Including the terminal cysteine and phenylalanine, the CDR3 comprises 14 residues. Only the CDR3 region is kept as DNA, spanning 42 bases read in frame from base 1. V trim: 2 bases; J trim: 4 bases; unmatched bases: 4.